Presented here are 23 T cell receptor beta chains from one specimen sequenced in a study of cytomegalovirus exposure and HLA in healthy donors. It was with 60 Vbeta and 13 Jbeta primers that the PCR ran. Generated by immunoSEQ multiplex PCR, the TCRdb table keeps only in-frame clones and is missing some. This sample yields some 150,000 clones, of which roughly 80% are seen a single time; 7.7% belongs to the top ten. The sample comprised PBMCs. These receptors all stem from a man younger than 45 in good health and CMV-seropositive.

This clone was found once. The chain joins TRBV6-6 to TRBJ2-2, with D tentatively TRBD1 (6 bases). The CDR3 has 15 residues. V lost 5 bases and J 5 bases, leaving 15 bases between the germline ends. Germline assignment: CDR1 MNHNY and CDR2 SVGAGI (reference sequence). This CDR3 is CASSQNRVVTGELFF. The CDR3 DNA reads TGTGCCAGCAGTCAGAACAGGGTAGTGACCGGGGAGCTGTTTTTT.

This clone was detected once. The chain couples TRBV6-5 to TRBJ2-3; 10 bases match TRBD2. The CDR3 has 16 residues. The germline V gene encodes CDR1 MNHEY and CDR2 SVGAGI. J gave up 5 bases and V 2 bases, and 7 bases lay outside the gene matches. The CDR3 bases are TGTGCCAGCAGTTACGGGCTAGCGGGAGCTGAAGATACGCAGTATTTT. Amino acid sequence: CASSYGLAGAEDTQYF.

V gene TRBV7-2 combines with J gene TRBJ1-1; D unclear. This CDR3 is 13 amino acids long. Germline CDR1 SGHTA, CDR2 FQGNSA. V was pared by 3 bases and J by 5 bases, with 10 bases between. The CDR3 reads CASSLIEATEAFF. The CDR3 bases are TGTGCCAGCAGCTTGATCGAAGCTACTGAAGCTTTCTTT.

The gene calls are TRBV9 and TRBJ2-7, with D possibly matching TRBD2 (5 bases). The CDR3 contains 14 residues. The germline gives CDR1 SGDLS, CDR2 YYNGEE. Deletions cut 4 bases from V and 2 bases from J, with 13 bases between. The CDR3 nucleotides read TGTGCCAGCAGCCCCCTCACGACTACCTACGAGCAGTACTTC. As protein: CASSPLTTTYEQYF.

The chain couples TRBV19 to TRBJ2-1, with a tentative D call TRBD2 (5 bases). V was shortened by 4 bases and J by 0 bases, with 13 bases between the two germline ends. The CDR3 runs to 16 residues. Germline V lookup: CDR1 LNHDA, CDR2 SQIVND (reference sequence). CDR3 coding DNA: TGTGCCAGTAGTAGGTCCCCCGGAGGCTCCTACAATGAGCAGTTCTTC. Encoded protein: CASSRSPGGSYNEQFF. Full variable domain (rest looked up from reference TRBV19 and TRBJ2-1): DGGITQSPKYLFRKEGQNVTLSCEQNLNHDAMYWYRQDPGQGLRLIYYSQIVNDFQKGDIAEGYSVSREKKESFPLTVTSAQKNPTAFYLCASSRSPGGSYNEQFFGPGTRLTVL.

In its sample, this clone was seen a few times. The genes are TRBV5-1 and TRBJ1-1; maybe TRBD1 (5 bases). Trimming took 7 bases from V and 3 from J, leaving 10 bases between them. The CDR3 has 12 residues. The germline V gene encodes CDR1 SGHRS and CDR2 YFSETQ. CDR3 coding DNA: TGCGCCAGCCGCAAAGGGGACACTGAAGCTTTCTTT. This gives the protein CASRKGDTEAFF.

The CDR3: CASSEALGSGGAEAFF. The CDR3 nucleotides are TGTGCCAGCAGTGAAGCGTTGGGTTCAGGGGGAGCCGAAGCTTTCTTT. This sequence joins TRBV6-1 and TRBJ1-1, with TRBD1 matching 7 bases. After removal of 0 bases from V and 8 bases from J, the junction contained 12 bases not matched to a gene. The CDR3 contains 16 residues. Germline V CDR1 and CDR2: MNHNS, SASEGT.

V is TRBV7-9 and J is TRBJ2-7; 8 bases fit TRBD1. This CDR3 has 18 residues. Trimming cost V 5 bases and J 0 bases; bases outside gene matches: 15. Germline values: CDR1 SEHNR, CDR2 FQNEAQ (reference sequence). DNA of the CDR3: TGTGCCAGCAGCCCGACAATTCCTAGGGACAGGACCTCCTACGAGCAGTACTTC. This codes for CASSPTIPRDRTSYEQYF. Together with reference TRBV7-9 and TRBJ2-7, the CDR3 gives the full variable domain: DTGVSQNPRHKITKRGQNVTFRCDPISEHNRLYWYRQTLGQGPEFLTYFQNEAQLEKSRLLSDRFSAERPKGSFSTLEIQRTEQGDSAMYLCASSPTIPRDRTSYEQYFGPGTRLTVT.

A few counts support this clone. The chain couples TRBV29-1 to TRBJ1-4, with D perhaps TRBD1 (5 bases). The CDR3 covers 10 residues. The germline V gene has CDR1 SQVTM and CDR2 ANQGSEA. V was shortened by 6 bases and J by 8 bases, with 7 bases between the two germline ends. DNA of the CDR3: TGCAGCGTCCAGGGAGAAAAACTGTTTTTT. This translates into CSVQGEKLFF. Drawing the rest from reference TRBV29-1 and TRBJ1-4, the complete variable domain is SAVISQKPSRDICQRGTSLTIQCQVDSQVTMMFWYRQQPGQSLTLIATANQGSEATYESGFVIDKFPISRPNLTFSTLTVSNMSPEDSSIYLCSVQGEKLFFGSGTQLSVL.

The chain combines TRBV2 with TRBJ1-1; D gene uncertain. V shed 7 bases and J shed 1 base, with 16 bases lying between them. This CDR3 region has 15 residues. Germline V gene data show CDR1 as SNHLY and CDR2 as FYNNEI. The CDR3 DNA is TGTGCCAGCAAAGTGGAGGGAATGGGGAACACTGAAGCTTTCTTT. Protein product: CASKVEGMGNTEAFF.

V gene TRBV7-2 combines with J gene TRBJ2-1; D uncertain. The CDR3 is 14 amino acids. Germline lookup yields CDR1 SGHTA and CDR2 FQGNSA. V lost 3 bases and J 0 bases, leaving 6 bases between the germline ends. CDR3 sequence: CASSFSSSYNEQFF. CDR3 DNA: TGTGCCAGCAGCTTTTCCAGCTCCTACAATGAGCAGTTCTTC.

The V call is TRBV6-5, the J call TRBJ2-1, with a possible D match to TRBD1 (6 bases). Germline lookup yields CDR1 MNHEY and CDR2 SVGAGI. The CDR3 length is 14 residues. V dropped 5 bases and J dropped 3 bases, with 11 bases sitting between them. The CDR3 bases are TGTGCCAGCAGTACGCCAGGGGACTACAATGAGCAGTTCTTC. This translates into CASSTPGDYNEQFF.

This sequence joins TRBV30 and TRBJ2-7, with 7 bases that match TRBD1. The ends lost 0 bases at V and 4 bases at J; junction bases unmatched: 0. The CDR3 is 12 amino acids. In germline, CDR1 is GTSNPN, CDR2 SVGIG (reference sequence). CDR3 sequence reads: CAWSVTGYEQYF. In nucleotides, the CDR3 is TGTGCCTGGAGTGTGACAGGGTACGAGCAGTACTTC.

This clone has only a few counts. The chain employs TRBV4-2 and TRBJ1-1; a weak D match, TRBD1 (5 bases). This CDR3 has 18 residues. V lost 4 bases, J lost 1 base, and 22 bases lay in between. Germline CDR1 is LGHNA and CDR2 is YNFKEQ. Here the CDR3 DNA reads TGTGCCAGCAGCCTCTACCGGGGGGGGAAGACGGGGAACACTGAAGCTTTCTTT. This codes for CASSLYRGGKTGNTEAFF.

The CDR3 loop is CASSQGQGLNTEAFF. In nucleotides, the CDR3 is TGCGCCAGCAGCCAGGGACAGGGATTGAACACTGAAGCTTTCTTT. V usage is TRBV4-1 and J usage is TRBJ1-1, with TRBD1 matching over 9 bases. Germline values: CDR1 MGHRA, CDR2 YSYEKL. The length of the CDR3 is 15 residues. Trimming took 3 bases from V and 0 from J; bases not matched to a gene: 2.

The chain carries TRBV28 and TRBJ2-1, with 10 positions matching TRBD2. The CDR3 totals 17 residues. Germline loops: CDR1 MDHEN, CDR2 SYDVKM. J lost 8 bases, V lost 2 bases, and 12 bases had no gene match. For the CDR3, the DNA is TGTGCCAGCAGTTTACAGAAAGCGGGAGGGCCCTGGGATGAGCAGTTCTTC. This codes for CASSLQKAGGPWDEQFF.

The CDR3 reads CASSSGLGETYIQYF. CDR3 nucleotides: TGTGCCAGCAGCTCAGGACTAGGAGAGACATACATTCAGTACTTC. The J gene is TRBJ2-4, the V gene TRBV7-9; 7 positions match TRBD2. The CDR3 spans 15 residues. V lost 4 bases, J lost 8 bases, and 11 bases stayed unmatched. The germline gives CDR1 SEHNR, CDR2 FQNEAQ (reference sequence).

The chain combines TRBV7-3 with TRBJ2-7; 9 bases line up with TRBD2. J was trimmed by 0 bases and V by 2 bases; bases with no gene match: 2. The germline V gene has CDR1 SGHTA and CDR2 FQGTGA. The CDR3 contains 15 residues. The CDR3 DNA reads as TGTGCCAGCAGCTTAGCGGGAGGGAGCTCCTACGAGCAGTACTTC. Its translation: CASSLAGGSSYEQYF. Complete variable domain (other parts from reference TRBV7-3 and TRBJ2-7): GAGVSQTPSNKVTEKGKYVELRCDPISGHTALYWYRQSLGQGPEFLIYFQGTGAADDSGLPNDRFFAVRPEGSVSTLKIQRTERGDSAVYLCASSLAGGSSYEQYFGPGTRLTVT.

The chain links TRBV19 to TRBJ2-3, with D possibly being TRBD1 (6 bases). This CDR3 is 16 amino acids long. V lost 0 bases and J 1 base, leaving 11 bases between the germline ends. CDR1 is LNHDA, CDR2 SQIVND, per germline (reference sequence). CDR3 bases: TGTGCCAGTAGTATAGAGTCAGGGGTTGGCACAGATACGCAGTATTTT. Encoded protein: CASSIESGVGTDTQYF.

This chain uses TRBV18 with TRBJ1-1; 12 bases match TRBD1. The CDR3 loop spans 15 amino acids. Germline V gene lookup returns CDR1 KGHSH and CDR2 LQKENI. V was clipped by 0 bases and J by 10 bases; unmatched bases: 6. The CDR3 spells CASSPPGQGAEGAFF. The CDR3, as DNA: TGTGCCAGCTCACCACCGGGACAGGGGGCTGAGGGAGCTTTCTTT.

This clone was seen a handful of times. The CDR3 DNA is TGTGCCAGCAGTTACCCAGGGGGCAGTCCCTACGAGCAGTACTTC. As protein: CASSYPGGSPYEQYF. V and J are TRBV28 and TRBJ2-7; 8 nucleotides agree with TRBD1. Germline lookup yields CDR1 MDHEN and CDR2 SYDVKM. This CDR3 region has 15 residues. V lost 4 bases to trimming and J lost 2 bases; unmatched junction nucleotides: 7.

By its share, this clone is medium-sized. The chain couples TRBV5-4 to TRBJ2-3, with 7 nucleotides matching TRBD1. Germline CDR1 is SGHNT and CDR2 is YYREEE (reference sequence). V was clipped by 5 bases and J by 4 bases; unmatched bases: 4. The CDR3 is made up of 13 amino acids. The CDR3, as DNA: TGTGCCAGCAGGACACAGGGGTCAGATACGCAGTATTTT. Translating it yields CASRTQGSDTQYF. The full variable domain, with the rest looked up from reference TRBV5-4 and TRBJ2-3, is ETGVTQSPTHLIKTRGQQVTLRCSSQSGHNTVSWYQQALGQGPQFIFQYYREEENGRGNFPPRFSGLQFPNYSSELNVNALELDDSALYLCASRTQGSDTQYFGPGTRLTVL.

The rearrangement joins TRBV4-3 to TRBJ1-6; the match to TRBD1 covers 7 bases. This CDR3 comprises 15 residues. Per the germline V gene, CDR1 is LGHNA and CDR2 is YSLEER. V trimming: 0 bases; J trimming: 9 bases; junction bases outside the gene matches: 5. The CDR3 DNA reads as TGCGCCAGCAGCCAAGAAGGAGGGGGCACTTCACCCCTCCACTTT. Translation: CASSQEGGGTSPLHF.